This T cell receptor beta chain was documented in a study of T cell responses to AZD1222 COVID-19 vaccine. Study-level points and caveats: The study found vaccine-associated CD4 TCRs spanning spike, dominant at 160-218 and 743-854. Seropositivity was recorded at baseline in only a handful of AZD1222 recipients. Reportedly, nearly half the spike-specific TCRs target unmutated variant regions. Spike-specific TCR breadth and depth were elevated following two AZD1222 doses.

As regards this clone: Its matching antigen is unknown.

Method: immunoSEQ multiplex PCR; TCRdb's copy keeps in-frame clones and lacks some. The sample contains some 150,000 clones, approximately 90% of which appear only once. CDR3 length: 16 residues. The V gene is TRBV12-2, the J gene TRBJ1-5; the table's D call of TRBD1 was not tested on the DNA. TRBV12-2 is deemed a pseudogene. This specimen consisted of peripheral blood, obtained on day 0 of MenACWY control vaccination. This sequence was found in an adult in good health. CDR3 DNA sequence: TGTGCAAGTCGCTTAGCGGACAGCTTTAGCAATCAGCCCCAGCATTTT. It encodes CASRLADSFSNQPQHF.